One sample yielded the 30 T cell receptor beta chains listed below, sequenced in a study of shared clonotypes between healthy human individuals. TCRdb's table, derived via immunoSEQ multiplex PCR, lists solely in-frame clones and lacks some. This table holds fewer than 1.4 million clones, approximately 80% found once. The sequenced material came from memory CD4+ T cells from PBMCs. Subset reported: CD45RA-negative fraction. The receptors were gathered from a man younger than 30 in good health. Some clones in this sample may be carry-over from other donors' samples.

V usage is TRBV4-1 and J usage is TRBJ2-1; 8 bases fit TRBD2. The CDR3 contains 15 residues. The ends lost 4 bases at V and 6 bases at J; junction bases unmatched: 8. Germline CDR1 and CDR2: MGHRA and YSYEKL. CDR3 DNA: TGCGCCAGCAGCCCTCGTTCCAGCGGGAGCAATGAGCAGTTCTTC. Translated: CASSPRSSGSNEQFF.

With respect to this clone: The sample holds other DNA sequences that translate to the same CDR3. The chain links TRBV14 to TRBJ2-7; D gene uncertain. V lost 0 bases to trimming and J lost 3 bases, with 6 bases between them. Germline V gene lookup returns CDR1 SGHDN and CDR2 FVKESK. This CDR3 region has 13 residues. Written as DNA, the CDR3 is TGTGCCAGCAGCCAAGATCTGGGCTACGAGCAGTACTTC. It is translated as CASSQDLGYEQYF. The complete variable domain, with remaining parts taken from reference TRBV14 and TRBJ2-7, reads EAGVTQFPSHSVIEKGQTVTLRCDPISGHDNLYWYRRVMGKEIKFLLHFVKESKQDESGMPNNRFLAERTGGTYSTLKVQPAELEDSGVYFCASSQDLGYEQYFGPGTRLTVT.

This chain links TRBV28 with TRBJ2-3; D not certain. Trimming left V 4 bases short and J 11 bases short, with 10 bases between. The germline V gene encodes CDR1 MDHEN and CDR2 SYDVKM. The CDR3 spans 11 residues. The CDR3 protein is CASSSPLRQYF. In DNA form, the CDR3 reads TGTGCCAGCAGTTCCCCTCTAAGGCAGTATTTT.

For the CDR3, the DNA is TGTGCCACCAGCAGAGATCATGGAAACACCATATATTTT. Protein: CATSRDHGNTIYF. The rearrangement uses TRBV15 and TRBJ1-3; unclear D gene. Looked up from germline, CDR1 is LNHNV and CDR2 is YYDKDF (reference sequence). The ends were cut back, 0 bases at V and 3 bases at J, with 3 bases in the middle. This CDR3 spans 13 amino acids.

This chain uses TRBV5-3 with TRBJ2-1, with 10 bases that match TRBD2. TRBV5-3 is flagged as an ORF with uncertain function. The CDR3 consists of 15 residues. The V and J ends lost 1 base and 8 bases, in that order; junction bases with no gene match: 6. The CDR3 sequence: CARSLSASGSYEQFF. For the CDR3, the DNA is TGTGCCAGAAGCTTGTCGGCTAGCGGGAGCTATGAGCAGTTCTTC.

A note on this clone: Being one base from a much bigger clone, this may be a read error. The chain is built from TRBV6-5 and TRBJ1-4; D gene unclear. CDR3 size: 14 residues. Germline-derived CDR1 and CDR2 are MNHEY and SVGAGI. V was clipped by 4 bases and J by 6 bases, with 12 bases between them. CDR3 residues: CASSSSSNDEKLFF. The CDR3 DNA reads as TGTGCCAGCAGTTCTAGCAGCAATGATGAAAAACTGTTTTTT.

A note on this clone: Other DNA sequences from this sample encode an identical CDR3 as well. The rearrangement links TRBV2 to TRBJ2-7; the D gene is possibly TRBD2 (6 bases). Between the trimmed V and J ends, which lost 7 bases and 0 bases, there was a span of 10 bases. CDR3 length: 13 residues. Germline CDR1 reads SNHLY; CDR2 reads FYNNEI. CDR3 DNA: TGTGCCAGCATCGGCGGGACCTCCTACGAGCAGTACTTC. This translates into CASIGGTSYEQYF.

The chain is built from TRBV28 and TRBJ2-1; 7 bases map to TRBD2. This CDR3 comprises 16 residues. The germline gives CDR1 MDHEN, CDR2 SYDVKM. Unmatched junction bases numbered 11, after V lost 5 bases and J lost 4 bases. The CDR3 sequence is CASSPTLSGPYNEQFF. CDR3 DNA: TGTGCCAGCAGTCCTACCCTTAGCGGGCCATACAATGAGCAGTTCTTC.

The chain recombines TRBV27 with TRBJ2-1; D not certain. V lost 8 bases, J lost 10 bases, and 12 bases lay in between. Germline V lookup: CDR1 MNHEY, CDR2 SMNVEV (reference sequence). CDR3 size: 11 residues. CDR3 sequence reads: CASGPGPEQFF. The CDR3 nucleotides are TGTGCCAGCGGTCCGGGCCCAGAGCAGTTCTTC.

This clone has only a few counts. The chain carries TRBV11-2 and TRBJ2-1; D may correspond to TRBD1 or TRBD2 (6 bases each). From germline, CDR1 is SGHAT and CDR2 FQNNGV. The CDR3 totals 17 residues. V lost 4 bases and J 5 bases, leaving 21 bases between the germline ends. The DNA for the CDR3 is TGTGCCAGCAGCTCGAACATGGGGGGCCTAGGAAACAATGAGCAGTTCTTC. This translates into CASSSNMGGLGNNEQFF.

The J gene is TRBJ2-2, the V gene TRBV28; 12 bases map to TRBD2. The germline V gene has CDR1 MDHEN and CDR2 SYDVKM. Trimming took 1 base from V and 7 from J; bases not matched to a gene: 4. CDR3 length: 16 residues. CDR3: CASSLLRLAGVGELFF. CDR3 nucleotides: TGTGCCAGCAGTTTATTGAGACTAGCGGGAGTCGGGGAGCTGTTTTTT.

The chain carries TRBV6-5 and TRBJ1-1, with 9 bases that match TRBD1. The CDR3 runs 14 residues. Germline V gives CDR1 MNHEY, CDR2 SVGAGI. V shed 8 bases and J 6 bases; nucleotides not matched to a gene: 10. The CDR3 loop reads CASRRDREIAEAFF. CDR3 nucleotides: TGTGCCAGCCGAAGGGACAGGGAGATCGCTGAAGCTTTCTTT.

This CDR3 reads CAWSQGQGASETQYF. In DNA form, the CDR3 reads TGTGCCTGGAGCCAAGGACAGGGGGCATCGGAGACCCAGTACTTC. The V gene is TRBV30, the J gene TRBJ2-5; TRBD1 aligns across 11 bases. J was trimmed by 5 bases and V by 3 bases; bases with no gene match: 8. CDR1 GTSNPN and CDR2 SVGIG come from the germline V gene (reference sequence). The CDR3 extends over 15 amino acids.

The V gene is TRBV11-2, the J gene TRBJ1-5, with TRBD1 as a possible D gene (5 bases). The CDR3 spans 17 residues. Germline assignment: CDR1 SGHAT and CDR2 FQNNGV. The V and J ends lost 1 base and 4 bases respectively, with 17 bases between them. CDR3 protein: CASSLGGRGPKNQPQHF. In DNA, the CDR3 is TGTGCCAGCAGCTTAGGAGGGCGGGGACCGAAGAATCAGCCCCAGCATTTT.

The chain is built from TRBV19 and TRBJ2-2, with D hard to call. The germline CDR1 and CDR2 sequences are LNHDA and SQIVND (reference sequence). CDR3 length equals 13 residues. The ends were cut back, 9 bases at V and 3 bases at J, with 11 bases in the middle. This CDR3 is CASARLHTGELFF. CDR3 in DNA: TGTGCCAGCGCCCGGCTGCACACCGGGGAGCTGTTTTTT. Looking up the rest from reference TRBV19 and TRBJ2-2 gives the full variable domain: DGGITQSPKYLFRKEGQNVTLSCEQNLNHDAMYWYRQDPGQGLRLIYYSQIVNDFQKGDIAEGYSVSREKKESFPLTVTSAQKNPTAFYLCASARLHTGELFFGEGSRLTVL.

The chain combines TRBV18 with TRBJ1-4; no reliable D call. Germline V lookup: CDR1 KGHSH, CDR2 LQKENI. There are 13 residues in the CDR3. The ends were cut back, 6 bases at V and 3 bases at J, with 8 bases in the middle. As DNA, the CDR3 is TGTGCCAGCTCCAGGAGTTCTAATGAAAAACTGTTTTTT. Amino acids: CASSRSSNEKLFF.

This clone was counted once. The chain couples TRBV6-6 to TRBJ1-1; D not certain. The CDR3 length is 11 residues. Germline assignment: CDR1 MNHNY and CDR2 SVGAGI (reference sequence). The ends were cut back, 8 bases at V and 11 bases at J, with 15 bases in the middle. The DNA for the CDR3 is TGTGCCAGCGGAAGTGGGCCCCGGGCTTTCTTT. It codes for CASGSGPRAFF.

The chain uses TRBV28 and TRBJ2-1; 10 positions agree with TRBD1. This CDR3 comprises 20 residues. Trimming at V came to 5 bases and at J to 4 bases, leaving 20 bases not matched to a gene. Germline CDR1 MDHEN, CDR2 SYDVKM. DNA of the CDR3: TGTGCCAGCAGTCCCTCAGGGGACAGGGGTTTGGGGACTCTATACAATGAGCAGTTCTTC. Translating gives CASSPSGDRGLGTLYNEQFF.

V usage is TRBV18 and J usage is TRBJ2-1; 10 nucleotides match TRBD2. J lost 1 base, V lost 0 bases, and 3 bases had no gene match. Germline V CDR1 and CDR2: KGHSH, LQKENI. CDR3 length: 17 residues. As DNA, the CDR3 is TGTGCCAGCTCACCACCGAGAGCGGGGGGGTCCTACAATGAGCAGTTCTTC. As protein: CASSPPRAGGSYNEQFF. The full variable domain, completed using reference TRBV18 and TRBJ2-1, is NAGVMQNPRHLVRRRGQEARLRCSPMKGHSHVYWYRQLPEEGLKFMVYLQKENIIDESGMPKERFSAEFPKEGPSILRIQQVVRGDSAAYFCASSPPRAGGSYNEQFFGPGTRLTVL.

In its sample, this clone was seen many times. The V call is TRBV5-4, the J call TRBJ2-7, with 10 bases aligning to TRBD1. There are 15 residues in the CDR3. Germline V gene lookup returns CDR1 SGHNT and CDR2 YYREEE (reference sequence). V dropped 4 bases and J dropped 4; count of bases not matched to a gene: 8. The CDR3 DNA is TGTGCCAGCAGCCCGGGACAGGGGAATGCATACGAGCAGTACTTC. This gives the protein CASSPGQGNAYEQYF.

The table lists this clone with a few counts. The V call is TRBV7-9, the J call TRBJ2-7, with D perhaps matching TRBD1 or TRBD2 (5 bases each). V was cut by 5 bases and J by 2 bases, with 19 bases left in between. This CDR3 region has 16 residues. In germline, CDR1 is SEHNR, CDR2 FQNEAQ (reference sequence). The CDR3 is CASSPQVAGTTYEQYF. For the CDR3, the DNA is TGTGCCAGCAGCCCCCAAGTAGCCGGGACCACCTACGAGCAGTACTTC.

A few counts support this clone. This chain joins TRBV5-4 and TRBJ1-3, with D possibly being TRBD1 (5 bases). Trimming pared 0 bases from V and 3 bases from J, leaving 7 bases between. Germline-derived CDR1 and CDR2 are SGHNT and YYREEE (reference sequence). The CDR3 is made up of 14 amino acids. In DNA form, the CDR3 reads TGTGCCAGCAGCTTGGCGGGACTTGGAAACACCATATATTTT. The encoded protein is CASSLAGLGNTIYF.

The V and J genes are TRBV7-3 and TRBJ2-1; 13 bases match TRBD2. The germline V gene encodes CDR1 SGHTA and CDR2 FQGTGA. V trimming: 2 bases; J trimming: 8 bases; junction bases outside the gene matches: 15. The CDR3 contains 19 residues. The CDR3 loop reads CASSLAEKWTSGSIDEQFF. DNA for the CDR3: TGTGCCAGCAGCTTAGCAGAAAAATGGACTAGCGGGAGTATCGATGAGCAGTTCTTC.

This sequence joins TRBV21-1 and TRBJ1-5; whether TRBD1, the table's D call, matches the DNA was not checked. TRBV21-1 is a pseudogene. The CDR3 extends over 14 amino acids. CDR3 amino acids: CASSIQGHNQPQHF. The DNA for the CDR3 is TGTGCCAGCAGCATACAGGGGCACAATCAGCCCCAGCATTTT.

For the CDR3, the DNA is TGTGCCAGCTCACCACGGGGGAGCACTGAAGCTTTCTTT. Residues: CASSPRGSTEAFF. The rearrangement links TRBV18 to TRBJ1-1; TRBD1 might be the D (5 bases). Per the germline V gene, CDR1 is KGHSH and CDR2 is LQKENI. The V end was cut by 1 base, the J end by 4 bases, with 7 bases between. The CDR3 loop spans 13 amino acids.

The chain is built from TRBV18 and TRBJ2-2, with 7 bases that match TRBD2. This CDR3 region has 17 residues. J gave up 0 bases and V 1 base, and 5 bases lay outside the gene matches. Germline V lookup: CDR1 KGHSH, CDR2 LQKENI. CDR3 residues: CASSPLAGKPNTGELFF. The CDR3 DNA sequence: TGTGCCAGCTCACCACTAGCGGGTAAACCGAACACCGGGGAGCTGTTTTTT.

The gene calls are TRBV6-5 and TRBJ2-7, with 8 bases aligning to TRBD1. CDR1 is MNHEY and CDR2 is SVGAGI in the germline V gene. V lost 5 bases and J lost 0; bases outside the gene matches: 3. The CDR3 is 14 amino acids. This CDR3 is CASSPDRDSYEQYF. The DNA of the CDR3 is TGTGCCAGCAGTCCGGACAGGGACTCCTACGAGCAGTACTTC.

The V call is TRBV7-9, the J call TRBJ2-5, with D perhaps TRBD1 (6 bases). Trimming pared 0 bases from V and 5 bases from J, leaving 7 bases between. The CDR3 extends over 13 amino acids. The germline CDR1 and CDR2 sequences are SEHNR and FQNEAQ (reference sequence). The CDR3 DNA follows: TGTGCCAGCAGCTTAGCGGGGGCCGAGACCCAGTACTTC. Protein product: CASSLAGAETQYF.

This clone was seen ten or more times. The CDR3 sequence: CASSPPLGIADTQYF. In DNA, the CDR3 is TGTGCCAGCAGCCCTCCCCTGGGGATAGCAGATACGCAGTATTTT. The rearrangement uses TRBV28 and TRBJ2-3; no clear D. The CDR3 has 15 amino acids. V lost 6 bases, J lost 4 bases, and 17 bases lay in between. Germline CDR1 reads MDHEN; CDR2 reads SYDVKM.

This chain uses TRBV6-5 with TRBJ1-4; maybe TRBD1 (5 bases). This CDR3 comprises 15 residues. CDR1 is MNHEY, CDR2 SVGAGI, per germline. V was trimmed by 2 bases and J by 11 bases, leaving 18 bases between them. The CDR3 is CASSYRGSGDGKLFF. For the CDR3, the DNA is TGTGCCAGCAGTTACCGGGGGTCTGGGGACGGTAAACTGTTTTTT.